This is a list of T cell receptor beta chains from one sample in a study of T cell repertoires and Cas9 in healthy adults. Sequenced by immunoSEQ multiplex PCR; TCRdb stores in-frame clones only, minus some. The sample has 20,000 to 25,000 clones; 85% to 95% are singletons. Sequencing was performed on CD4+ effector T cells (CD127+, CD25-, CD137-, CD154-) from PBMCs; culture status not recorded. The receptors shown here come from a human donor in good health. The CDR3 runs from the conserved cysteine through the conserved F or W. D genes are given only for firm matches. Some rows have no size entry. The others give once, few or many, or a class for an expanded clone.

TRBJ2-2 | - | TRBV7-9 | - | CASSLVLMSNTGELFF | TGTGCCAGCAGCTTAGTTCTCATGTCGAACACCGGGGAGCTGTTTTTT
TRBJ2-7 | - | TRBV19 | - | CASSIGGVSYEQYF | TGTGCCAGTAGTATTGGCGGGGTCTCCTACGAGCAGTACTTC
TRBJ1-6 | - | TRBV10-3 | - | CAISGTYSPLHF | TGTGCCATCAGTGGGACGTATTCACCCCTCCACTTT
TRBJ2-3 | - | TRBV7-8 | - | CASSPGAIADTQYF | TGTGCCAGCAGCCCCGGCGCGATAGCAGATACGCAGTATTTT
TRBJ1-2 | - | TRBV11-3 | few | CASSLGGNYGYTF | TGTGCCAGCAGCTTAGGGGGAAACTATGGCTACACCTTC
TRBJ1-1 | - | TRBV30 | - | CAWSVEVGSEAFF | TGTGCCTGGAGTGTAGAGGTGGGCAGTGAAGCTTTCTTT
TRBJ1-1 | - | TRBV14 | - | CASSPLGGSGDTEAFF | TGTGCCAGCAGCCCCCTGGGGGGGTCGGGGGACACTGAAGCTTTCTTT
TRBJ1-2 | - | TRBV15 | once | CATSRDGAGGYTF | TGTGCCACCAGCAGAGATGGGGCCGGGGGCTACACCTTC
TRBJ1-5 | - | TRBV2 | - | CASTAGEGNQPQHF | TGTGCCAGCACGGCGGGGGAAGGCAATCAGCCCCAGCATTTT
TRBJ1-6 | - | TRBV5-6 | - | CASTFGTGYNSPLHF | TGTGCCAGCACCTTTGGGACTGGCTATAATTCACCCCTCCACTTT
TRBJ1-1 | - | TRBV7-2 | - | CASSQEPGLYTEAFF | TGTGCCAGCAGCCAAGAACCGGGGCTTTACACTGAAGCTTTCTTT
TRBJ2-1 | - | TRBV9 | - | CASTRTGYEQFF | TGTGCCAGCACCCGAACAGGGTATGAGCAGTTCTTC
TRBJ1-5 | TRBD1 | TRBV9 | - | CASSKRDRDRVWRQPQHF | TGTGCCAGCAGTAAGAGAGACCGGGACAGGGTATGGAGACAGCCCCAGCATTTT
TRBJ2-5 | TRBD2 | TRBV19 | - | CASRPRTSGGETQYF | TGTGCCAGTAGGCCCCGGACTAGCGGGGGAGAGACCCAGTACTTC
TRBJ2-1 | - | TRBV4-3 | - | CASSQDKGNEQFF | TGCGCCAGCAGCCAAGATAAAGGCAATGAGCAGTTCTTC
TRBJ2-1 | - | TRBV5-4 | - | CASSLGGDNEQFF | TGTGCCAGCAGCTTGGGGGGTGACAATGAGCAGTTCTTC
TRBJ1-1 | - | TRBV30 | - | CAWSVPPGRPEAFF | TGTGCCTGGAGTGTACCGCCAGGGAGGCCTGAAGCTTTCTTT
TRBJ1-3 | TRBD1 | TRBV7-9 | - | CASSFRQGADTIYF | TGTGCCAGCAGCTTCCGGCAGGGGGCGGACACCATATATTTT
TRBJ2-6 | - | TRBV5-8 | - | CASSLAGALSGANVLTF | TGTGCCAGCAGCTTGGCAGGGGCCCTCTCTGGGGCCAACGTCCTGACTTTC
TRBJ2-5 | TRBD2 | TRBV6-7 | - | CASSYSNHRGGGLETQYF | TGTGCCAGCAGTTACTCTAACCATCGGGGGGGCGGTCTGGAGACCCAGTACTTC
TRBJ1-5 | - | TRBV9 | - | CASSVAGGPNQPQHF | TGTGCCAGCAGCGTAGCAGGTGGGCCCAATCAGCCCCAGCATTTT
TRBJ2-3 | - | TRBV15 | - | CATSTRGGTDTQYF | TGTGCCACCAGCACAAGGGGTGGCACAGATACGCAGTATTTT
TRBJ2-3 | - | TRBV7-3 | - | CASSPYASTDTQYF | TGTGCCAGCAGCCCGTACGCGAGCACAGATACGCAGTATTTT
TRBJ2-1 | - | TRBV5-5 | once | CASSLGWGREGEQFF | TGTGCCAGCAGCTTGGGCTGGGGGCGCGAGGGTGAGCAGTTCTTC
TRBJ2-5 | TRBD1 | TRBV7-2 | - | CASSLAGQVQETQYF | TGTGCCAGCAGCTTAGCGGGACAGGTCCAAGAGACCCAGTACTTC
TRBJ1-2 | - | TRBV5-4 | once | CASSLAPTLGGYTF | TGTGCCAGCAGCTTGGCCCCCACACTCGGGGGCTACACCTTC
TRBJ1-2 | - | TRBV7-2 | - | CASSFSSAGYTF | TGTGCCAGCAGTTTTTCGAGCGCGGGCTACACCTTC
TRBJ2-7 | - | TRBV7-6 | - | CASSQTDYRRAAEQYF | TGTGCCAGCAGCCAGACGGACTACAGGCGGGCGGCCGAGCAGTACTTC
TRBJ1-1 | - | TRBV30 | - | CAWNEAEGTEAFF | TGTGCCTGGAATGAGGCAGAGGGCACTGAAGCTTTCTTT
TRBJ2-1 | TRBD1 | TRBV6-1 | - | CATLRQGAANEQFF | TGTGCCACCCTCCGACAGGGGGCTGCCAATGAGCAGTTCTTC
TRBJ2-3 | TRBD1 | TRBV11-1 | - | CASSQDRGTDTQYF | TGTGCCAGCAGCCAAGACAGGGGTACAGATACGCAGTATTTT
TRBJ1-1 | TRBD1 | TRBV29-1 | - | CSGTMGQRAFF | TGCAGCGGGACAATGGGACAGAGGGCTTTCTTT
TRBJ1-2 | - | TRBV5-5 | - | CASSPDVGIYYGYTF | TGTGCCAGCAGCCCCGACGTAGGCATTTACTATGGCTACACCTTC
TRBJ1-3 | - | TRBV30 | - | CAWRKDPGNTIYF | TGTGCCTGGAGGAAGGACCCTGGAAACACCATATATTTT
TRBJ1-2 | - | TRBV19 | - | CASSMGSAGFYGYTF | TGTGCCAGTAGTATGGGATCGGCAGGGTTTTATGGCTACACCTTC
TRBJ2-7 | - | TRBV19 | - | CASSSSGTPSSYEQYF | TGTGCCAGTAGTTCCTCCGGGACGCCGAGCTCCTACGAGCAGTACTTC
TRBJ1-2 | TRBD1 | TRBV4-1 | - | CASSQGTGGAGYGYTF | TGCGCCAGCAGCCAAGGGACAGGGGGCGCGGGTTATGGCTACACCTTC
TRBJ1-2 | - | TRBV6-6 | once | CASRGGLRPYGYTF | TGTGCCAGCAGAGGGGGTTTGCGGCCCTATGGCTACACCTTC
TRBJ1-2 | - | TRBV7-6 | once | CASSLRQIDGYTF | TGTGCCAGCAGCTTAAGACAGATCGATGGCTACACCTTC
TRBJ1-1 | - | TRBV19 | - | CASSIGRNTEAFF | TGTGCCAGTAGTATAGGTCGGAACACTGAAGCTTTCTTT
TRBJ2-3 | - | TRBV7-3 | - | CASSYQIGAGSTDTQYF | TGTGCCAGCAGCTACCAAATCGGGGCTGGGTCCACAGATACGCAGTATTTT
TRBJ2-1 | - | TRBV9 | - | CASSTAPTSEAEQFF | TGTGCCAGCAGCACGGCCCCGACTAGTGAGGCAGAGCAGTTCTTC
TRBJ2-1 | TRBD2 | TRBV28 | - | CASSLAGENNEQFF | TGTGCCAGCAGTTTAGCGGGAGAAAACAATGAGCAGTTCTTC
TRBJ1-1 | - | TRBV9 | - | CASSARTTANTEAFF | TGTGCCAGCAGCGCCCGAACGACGGCGAACACTGAAGCTTTCTTT
TRBJ2-2 | TRBD1 | TRBV6-1 | - | CTSDRGNTGELFF | TGTACCAGCGACAGGGGGAACACCGGGGAGCTGTTTTTT
TRBJ1-4 | TRBD1 | TRBV2 | - | CASREGAGEKLFF | TGTGCCAGCAGAGAGGGGGCTGGGGAAAAACTGTTTTTT
TRBJ2-6 | - | TRBV30 | - | CAWSDGPFSGANVLTF | TGTGCCTGGAGTGACGGACCATTCTCTGGGGCCAACGTCCTGACTTTC
TRBJ1-2 | - | TRBV6-1 | - | CASSEPTGLYGYTF | TGTGCCAGCAGTGAGCCGACAGGCCTCTATGGCTACACCTTC